This TCR beta chain was sequenced for a study of blood T cell repertoires in COVID-19. Across the study: Specimens from acute and convalescent COVID-19 originated in the United States, Italy and Spain. The cDNA or gDNA used as material had been derived from T cells, B-cell-depleted T cells, or PBMCs.

V was pared by 1 base and J by 3 bases, with 13 bases between. In germline, CDR1 is LGHNA, CDR2 YNFKEQ. This CDR3 spans 17 amino acids. Original methodology: Reference gene primer amplification in the assay estimated nucleated cell counts. The protocol was immunoSEQ multiplex PCR, while the TCRdb copy is restricted to in-frame clones and leaves out a portion. Clone size and V and J calls were adopted from that table, with D and trimming inferred from the DNA. Of 240,000 or so clones listed, approximately 86% are singletons. The TCR comes from a woman in her 30s with acute or convalescent COVID-19. Sequenced: peripheral blood. The rearrangement links TRBV4-2 to TRBJ2-6; tentatively, D is TRBD1 (5 bases). The CDR3 is CASSQVPTALGANVLTF. The CDR3 DNA follows: TGTGCCAGCAGCCAAGTTCCGACAGCCCTTGGGGCCAACGTCCTGACTTTC.